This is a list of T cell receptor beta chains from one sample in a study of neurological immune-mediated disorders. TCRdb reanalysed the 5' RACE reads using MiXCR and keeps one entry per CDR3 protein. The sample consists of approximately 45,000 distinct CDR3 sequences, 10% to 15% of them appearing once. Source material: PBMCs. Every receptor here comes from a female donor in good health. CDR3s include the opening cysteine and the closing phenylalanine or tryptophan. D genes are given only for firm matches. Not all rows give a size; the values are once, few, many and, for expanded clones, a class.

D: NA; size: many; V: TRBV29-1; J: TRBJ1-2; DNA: TGCAGCGTTTTCGGGACAAATGGCTACACCTTC; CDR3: CSVFGTNGYTF
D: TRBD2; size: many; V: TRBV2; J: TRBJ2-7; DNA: TGTGCCAGCAGTGCGGATGGCGGGAGGGACGACGAGCAGTACTTC; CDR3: CASSADGGRDDEQYF
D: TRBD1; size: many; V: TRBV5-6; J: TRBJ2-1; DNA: TGTGCCAGCAGCTTGGGGACAGGGGACTACAATGAGCAGTTCTTC; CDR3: CASSLGTGDYNEQFF
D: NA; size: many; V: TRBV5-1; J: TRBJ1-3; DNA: TGCGCCAGCACTAAGGGGGGCGCCGGAAACACCATATATTTT; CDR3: CASTKGGAGNTIYF
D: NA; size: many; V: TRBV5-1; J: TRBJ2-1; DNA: TGCGCCAGCAGCTTGTTCCTCAATGAGCAGTTCTTC; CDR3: CASSLFLNEQFF
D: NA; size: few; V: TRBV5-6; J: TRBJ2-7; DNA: TGTGCCAGCAGCTTGGGTGTCGTAAGGGACGAGCAGTACTTC; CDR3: CASSLGVVRDEQYF
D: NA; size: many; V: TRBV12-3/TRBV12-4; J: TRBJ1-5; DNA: TGTGCCAGCAGTTTAGAGATGAAGCCCCAGCATTTT; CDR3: CASSLEMKPQHF
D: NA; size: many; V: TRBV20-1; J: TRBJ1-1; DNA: TGCAGTGCTTTGAACAGGGTTCGCACTGAAGCCTTCTTT; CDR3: CSALNRVRTEAFF
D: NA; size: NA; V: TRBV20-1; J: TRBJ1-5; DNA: TGCAGTGCTACCGCAGGTGGCAGAAGCAATCAGCCCCAGCATTTT; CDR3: CSATAGGRSNQPQHF
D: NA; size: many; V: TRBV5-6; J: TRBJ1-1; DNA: TGTGCCAGCAGTTTAACTGATGAAGCTTTCTTT; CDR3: CASSLTDEAFF
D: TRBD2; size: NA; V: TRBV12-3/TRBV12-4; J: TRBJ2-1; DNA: TGTGCCAGCAGTTTAGAATTAGAGGGAGGGTACAATGAGCAGTTCTTC; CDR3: CASSLELEGGYNEQFF
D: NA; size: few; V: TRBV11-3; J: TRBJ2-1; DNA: TGTGCCAGCAGCTTAGGCACTTACAATGAGCAGTTCTTC; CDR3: CASSLGTYNEQFF
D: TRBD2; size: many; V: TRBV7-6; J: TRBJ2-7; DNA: TGTGCCAGCAGCATAGGGACTAGCGGGAGCCCTCCTTACTACGAGCAGTACTTC; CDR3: CASSIGTSGSPPYYEQYF
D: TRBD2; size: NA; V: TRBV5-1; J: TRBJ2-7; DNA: TGCGCCAGCAGTTCGAATAGCGGGACTACCTACGAGCAGTACTTC; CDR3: CASSSNSGTTYEQYF
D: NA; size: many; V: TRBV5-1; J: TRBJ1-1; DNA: TGCGCCAGCAGCCCAATTCGGACAGCAAACACTGAAGCTTTCTTT; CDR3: CASSPIRTANTEAFF
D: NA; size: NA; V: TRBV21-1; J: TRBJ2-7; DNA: TGTGCCAGCATCCCAGGGAACGAGCAGTACTTC; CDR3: CASIPGNEQYF
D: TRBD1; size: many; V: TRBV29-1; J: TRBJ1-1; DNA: TGCAGCGTATCCGGGGACAGAATCGAAACCCTTCCCGCTGAAGCTTTCTTT; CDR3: CSVSGDRIETLPAEAFF
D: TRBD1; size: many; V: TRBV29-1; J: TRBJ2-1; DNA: TGCAGCGTACTCCGGGACAGGTACAATGAGCAGTTCTTC; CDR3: CSVLRDRYNEQFF
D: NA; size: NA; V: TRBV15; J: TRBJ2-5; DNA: TGTGCCACCAGCAGAGACAAAAAAGAGACCCAGTACTTC; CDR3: CATSRDKKETQYF
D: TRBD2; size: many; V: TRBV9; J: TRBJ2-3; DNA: TGTGCCAGCAGCGTAGATCCCGGGGGGGCAGTAGATACGCAGTATTTT; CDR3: CASSVDPGGAVDTQYF
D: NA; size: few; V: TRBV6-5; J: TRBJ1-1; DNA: TGTGCCAGCAGTTATTCCCCATCAGGGGCTACCACTGAAGCTTTCTTT; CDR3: CASSYSPSGATTEAFF
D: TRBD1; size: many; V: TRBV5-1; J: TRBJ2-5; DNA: TGCGCCAGCAGCTCCCCGGGACAGAAAGAGACCCAGTACTTC; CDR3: CASSSPGQKETQYF